This note documents a single T cell receptor beta chain sequence. CDR3 length: 13 amino acids. Deletions cut 0 bases from V and 5 bases from J, with 7 bases between. Germline V CDR1 and CDR2: MDHEN, SYDVKM. This entry comes from a study of shared T cell receptors in the human thymus. This table comes from immunoSEQ multiplex PCR, and its TCRdb copy is limited to in-frame clones, with some not included. The data contain about 380,000 clones, roughly 94% of them singletons. This chain uses TRBV28 with TRBJ1-1; D call uncertain. The sample was thymocytes. The clonotype comes from a human donor. DNA of the CDR3: TGTGCCAGCAGTTTATGCAGAGGGACTGAAGCTTTCTTT. Translated: CASSLCRGTEAFF.